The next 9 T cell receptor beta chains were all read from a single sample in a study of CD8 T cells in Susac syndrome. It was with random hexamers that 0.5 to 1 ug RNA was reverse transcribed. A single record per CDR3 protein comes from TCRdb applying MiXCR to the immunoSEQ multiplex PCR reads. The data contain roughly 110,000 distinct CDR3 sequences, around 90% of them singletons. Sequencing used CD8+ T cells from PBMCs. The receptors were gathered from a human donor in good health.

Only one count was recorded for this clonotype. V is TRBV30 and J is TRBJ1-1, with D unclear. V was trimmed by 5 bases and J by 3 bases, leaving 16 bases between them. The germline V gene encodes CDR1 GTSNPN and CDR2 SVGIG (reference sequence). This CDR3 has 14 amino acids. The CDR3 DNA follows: TGTGCCTGGTCGGAATTAGCCCTGCACACTGAAGCTTTCTTT. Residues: CAWSELALHTEAFF.

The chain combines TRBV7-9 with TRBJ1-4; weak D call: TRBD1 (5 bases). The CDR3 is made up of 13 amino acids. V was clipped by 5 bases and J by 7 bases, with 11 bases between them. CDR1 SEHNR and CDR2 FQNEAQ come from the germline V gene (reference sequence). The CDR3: CASSDGGLEKLFF. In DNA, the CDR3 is TGTGCCAGCAGCGACGGGGGTCTTGAAAAACTGTTTTTT.

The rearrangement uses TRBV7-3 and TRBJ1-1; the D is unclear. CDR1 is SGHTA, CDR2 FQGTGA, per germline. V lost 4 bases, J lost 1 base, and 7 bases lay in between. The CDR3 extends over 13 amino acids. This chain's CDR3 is CASSSGPNTEAFF. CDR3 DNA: TGTGCCAGCAGCTCGGGCCCGAACACTGAAGCTTTCTTT.

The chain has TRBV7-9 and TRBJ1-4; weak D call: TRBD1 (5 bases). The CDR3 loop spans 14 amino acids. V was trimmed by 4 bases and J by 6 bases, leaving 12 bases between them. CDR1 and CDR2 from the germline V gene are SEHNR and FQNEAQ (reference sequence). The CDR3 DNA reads TGTGCCAGCAGCTCTACCGGGACCCATGAAAAACTGTTTTTT. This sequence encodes CASSSTGTHEKLFF.

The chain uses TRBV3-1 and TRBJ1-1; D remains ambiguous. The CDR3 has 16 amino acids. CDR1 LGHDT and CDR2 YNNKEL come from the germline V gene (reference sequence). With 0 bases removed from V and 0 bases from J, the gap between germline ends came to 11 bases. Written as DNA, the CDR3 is TGTGCCAGCAGCCAAGATAAGGGATACATGAACACTGAAGCTTTCTTT. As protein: CASSQDKGYMNTEAFF.

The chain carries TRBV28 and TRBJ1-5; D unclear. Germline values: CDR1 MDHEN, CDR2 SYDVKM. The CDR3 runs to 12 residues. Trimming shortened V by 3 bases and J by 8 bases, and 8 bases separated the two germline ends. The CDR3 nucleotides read TGTGCCAGCAGTTTTGGTTACGAGCCCCAGCATTTT. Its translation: CASSFGYEPQHF. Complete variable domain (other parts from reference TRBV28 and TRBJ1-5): DVKVTQSSRYLVKRTGEKVFLECVQDMDHENMFWYRQDPGLGLRLIYFSYDVKMKEKGDIPEGYSVSREKKERFSLILESASTNQTSMYLCASSFGYEPQHFGDGTRLSIL.

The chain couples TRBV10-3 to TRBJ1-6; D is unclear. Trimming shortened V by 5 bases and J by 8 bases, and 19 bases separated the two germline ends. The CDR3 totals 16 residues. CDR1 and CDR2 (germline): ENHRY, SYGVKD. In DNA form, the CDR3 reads TGTGCCATCAGTACCCGGGGAATGGCAGGAGATTCACCCCTCCACTTT. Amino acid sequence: CAISTRGMAGDSPLHF.

The CDR3, as DNA: TGTGCCGGATTAGCGGGAGTAGTGGGTGAGCAGTTCTTC. Translated: CAGLAGVVGEQFF. This chain connects TRBV18 to TRBJ2-1, with 9 bases matching TRBD2. The junction had 11 bases not matched to a gene; V was cut back by 11 bases and J by 9 bases. The V gene's germline CDR1 is KGHSH and CDR2 LQKENI. The CDR3 length is 13 residues.

CDR3 sequence: CASSYTGSGTEAFF. DNA of the CDR3: TGTGCCAGCAGTTATACAGGGAGTGGTACTGAAGCTTTCTTT. The genes are TRBV2 and TRBJ1-1, with D possibly being TRBD1 (6 bases). This CDR3 contains 14 residues. The V end lost 5 bases, the J end lost 5 bases, and 15 bases lay between the germline ends. Germline lookup yields CDR1 SNHLY and CDR2 FYNNEI.